The 7 T cell receptor beta chains in this list originate from one sample, sequenced in a study of cytomegalovirus exposure and HLA in healthy donors. Amplification used 60 Vbeta primers and 13 Jbeta primers. TCRdb's copy holds only in-frame clones and misses some; the assay was immunoSEQ multiplex PCR. The table lists about 160,000 clones, 80% of them singletons, with 1% in the top ten. Sequencing was done on a sample of PBMCs. The origin of the receptors is a woman between 50 and 59 years old in good health and CMV-seropositive.

The CDR3 nucleotides are TGTGCCAGCTCACCACGAACTACAGGGAATGAAAAACTGTTTTTT. It encodes CASSPRTTGNEKLFF. This chain uses TRBV18 with TRBJ1-4, with D maybe TRBD1 (6 bases). The CDR3 sequence is 15 residues long. V gave up 1 base and J gave up 5 bases, with 11 bases separating them. In germline, CDR1 is KGHSH, CDR2 LQKENI.

This chain links TRBV6-1 with TRBJ2-2, with D possibly TRBD1 on 6 matching bases. The ends were cut back, 8 bases at V and 1 base at J, with 14 bases in the middle. This CDR3 spans 15 amino acids. Per germline, CDR1 MNHNS and CDR2 SASEGT. Here the CDR3 DNA reads TGTGCCAGCGGCAGACAGGTTTTGAACACCGGGGAGCTGTTTTTT. This codes for CASGRQVLNTGELFF.

The V gene is TRBV28, the J gene TRBJ2-1, with D possibly matching TRBD1 (6 bases). Germline assignment: CDR1 MDHEN and CDR2 SYDVKM. Trimming pared 7 bases from V and 14 bases from J, leaving 15 bases between. The CDR3 spans 11 residues. The CDR3 protein is CASINQGSEFF. The CDR3 nucleotides are TGTGCCAGCATCAATCAGGGGTCGGAGTTCTTC.

This sequence joins TRBV4-3 and TRBJ2-6, with D perhaps matching TRBD1 (5 bases). Germline V gene data show CDR1 as LGHNA and CDR2 as YSLEER. This CDR3 region has 16 residues. Trimming took off 3 bases at V and 0 bases at J, with 9 bases between the two ends. CDR3 protein: CASSHRRASGANVLTF. The CDR3 nucleotides read TGCGCCAGCAGCCATCGCAGGGCCTCTGGGGCCAACGTCCTGACTTTC.

The V and J genes are TRBV5-5 and TRBJ1-1, with a possible D match to TRBD1 (6 bases). The germline V gene has CDR1 SGHKS and CDR2 YYEKEE (reference sequence). The V end lost 4 bases, the J end lost 5 bases, and 21 bases lay between the germline ends. The CDR3 consists of 16 residues. The CDR3 DNA is TGTGCCAGCAGCCCCCCGGGGGGGCGCATGGTTACTGAAGCTTTCTTT. Translating it yields CASSPPGGRMVTEAFF.

For this clone: One junction end disagrees with the germline gene, perhaps due to a read error. The rearrangement uses TRBV7-8 and TRBJ1-1; tentative D call: TRBD1 (5 bases). The germline gives CDR1 SGHVS, CDR2 FQNEAQ. CDR3 length equals 17 residues. The CDR3 is CSSSLVRRPTVNTEAFF. CDR3 bases: TGTTCCAGCAGCTTAGTTCGACGACCGACAGTGAACACTGAAGCTTTCTTT.

The chain has TRBV29-1 and TRBJ2-7, with D possibly TRBD1 on 6 matching bases. The CDR3 length is 14 residues. V was cut by 5 bases and J by 2 bases, with 16 bases left in between. The germline V gene has CDR1 SQVTM and CDR2 ANQGSEA. In DNA form, the CDR3 reads TGCAGCGTTCCCTCCCGGACAGCCCCCTACGAGCAGTACTTC. Protein sequence: CSVPSRTAPYEQYF.